What follows describes a single T cell receptor beta chain. One junction end does not reproduce the germline sequence, and a read error may be involved. TCRdb processed the PCR reads anew with MiXCR; each CDR3 protein has one entry. The sample contains around 12,000 distinct CDR3 sequences, 45% to 50% of which appear only once. This sample is drawn from a study of immune characterization of retroperitoneal liposarcoma. The TCR originated in a female donor with retroperitoneal liposarcoma. Sequencing was done on a sample of tumor tissue.

The CDR3 DNA reads as TGTGCCTGGAGTGCCGGGACAGGGGGCGCAAGTCCGTACTTC. This encodes CAWSAGTGGASPYF. The V and J genes are TRBV30 and TRBJ2-1; 12 positions match TRBD1. CDR3 size: 14 residues. CDR1 and CDR2 from the germline V gene are GTSNPN and SVGIG (reference sequence).